Listed below are T cell receptor beta chains from one sample, sequenced in a study of control samples from healthy donors and cancer patients. Repertoires were generated with immunoSEQ multiplex PCR, while TCRdb's copy carries only in-frame clones and drops some. The sample has some 18,000 clones; 84% are singletons. Input material: PBMCs. These receptors originate from a woman aged 70-85 years with lung cancer. Both conserved end residues are part of each CDR3. The order of the fields is clone size, V gene, J gene, D gene, CDR3 DNA, CDR3 protein. A D gene is named only where the DNA matches it firmly. Clone size, where shown, is once, few, many, or a class for clones that have expanded.

clone_size: few
v_call: TRBV30
j_call: TRBJ2-3
d_call: TRBD2
cdr3_nt: TGTGCCTGGGGGGGGGTCGATACGCAGTATTTT
cdr3_aa: CAWGGVDTQYF

clone_size: -
v_call: TRBV6-7
j_call: TRBJ2-7
d_call: -
cdr3_nt: TGTGCCAGCAGTTACTCGTGGCGGAGGTCCTACGAGCAGTACTTC
cdr3_aa: CASSYSWRRSYEQYF

clone_size: once
v_call: TRBV5-5
j_call: TRBJ2-3
d_call: -
cdr3_nt: TGTGCCAGCAGCGCCCCACAGGGCCCTCTTAGCACAGATACGCAGTATTTT
cdr3_aa: CASSAPQGPLSTDTQYF

clone_size: -
v_call: TRBV5-5
j_call: TRBJ1-2
d_call: TRBD1
cdr3_nt: TGTGCCAGCAGCTTTGGGGACAGGGATGGCTACACCTTC
cdr3_aa: CASSFGDRDGYTF

clone_size: -
v_call: TRBV19
j_call: TRBJ1-3
d_call: -
cdr3_nt: TGTGCCAGTAGCCCCGTCTACTCTGGAAACACCATATATTTT
cdr3_aa: CASSPVYSGNTIYF

clone_size: -
v_call: TRBV7-6
j_call: TRBJ2-7
d_call: TRBD2
cdr3_nt: TGTGCCAGCAGCTTAGCAGGCGGGGGGGCCTACGAGCAGTACTTC
cdr3_aa: CASSLAGGGAYEQYF

clone_size: -
v_call: TRBV5-6
j_call: TRBJ2-6
d_call: TRBD1
cdr3_nt: TGTGCCAGCAGCGGGGACAGGGGGGCTGGGGCCAACGTCCTGACTTTC
cdr3_aa: CASSGDRGAGANVLTF

clone_size: -
v_call: TRBV11-3
j_call: TRBJ2-2
d_call: TRBD1
cdr3_nt: TGTGCCAGCAGCTTAGACCGGACTCGGACAGGGCTGAACACCGGGGAGCTGTTTTTT
cdr3_aa: CASSLDRTRTGLNTGELFF

clone_size: -
v_call: TRBV6-2/TRBV6-3
j_call: TRBJ2-1
d_call: -
cdr3_nt: TGTGCCAGCAGCAGAAGCGGGTTGACCAGGGAAAATGAGCAGTTCTTC
cdr3_aa: CASSRSGLTRENEQFF

clone_size: -
v_call: TRBV3-1/TRBV3-2
j_call: TRBJ2-1
d_call: TRBD2
cdr3_nt: TGTGCCAGCAGCCAAGAAGGGCGGGCTAGCGGGAGGCAGTATAGGGGTGAGCAGTTCTTC
cdr3_aa: CASSQEGRASGRQYRGEQFF

clone_size: once
v_call: TRBV6-6
j_call: TRBJ2-2
d_call: TRBD2
cdr3_nt: TGTGCCAGCAGTCGTAGCGGGAGTTCTTCCAACACCGGGGAGCTGTTTTTT
cdr3_aa: CASSRSGSSSNTGELFF

clone_size: -
v_call: TRBV10-3
j_call: TRBJ2-3
d_call: TRBD1
cdr3_nt: TGTGCCATCAGTGGGGCCGGGACAGGGGCCGGGACGCAGTATTTT
cdr3_aa: CAISGAGTGAGTQYF

clone_size: once
v_call: TRBV19
j_call: TRBJ2-1
d_call: TRBD2
cdr3_nt: TGTACAGTGGGACTAGCGGGAGGCAATGAGCAGTTCTTC
cdr3_aa: CTVGLAGGNEQFF

clone_size: -
v_call: TRBV28
j_call: TRBJ2-1
d_call: -
cdr3_nt: TGTGCCAGCCAGCAGTTTCACGAGCAGTTCTTC
cdr3_aa: CASQQFHEQFF

clone_size: -
v_call: TRBV18
j_call: TRBJ2-7
d_call: TRBD2
cdr3_nt: TGTGCCAGCTCACCGGCGGCTAGCGGGAGATACGAGCAGTACTTC
cdr3_aa: CASSPAASGRYEQYF

clone_size: -
v_call: TRBV2
j_call: TRBJ2-1
d_call: TRBD1
cdr3_nt: TGTGCCAGCAGTGGGACAGGGGTCAATGAGCAGTTCTTC
cdr3_aa: CASSGTGVNEQFF

clone_size: -
v_call: TRBV7-6
j_call: TRBJ1-5
d_call: TRBD1
cdr3_nt: TGTGCCAGCAGCAAGACAGGGCTAAATCAGCCCCAGCATTTT
cdr3_aa: CASSKTGLNQPQHF

clone_size: -
v_call: TRBV11-3
j_call: TRBJ2-7
d_call: -
cdr3_nt: TGTGCCAGCAGCTTACGACAGCAGGGAAACTACGAGCAGTACTTC
cdr3_aa: CASSLRQQGNYEQYF

clone_size: once
v_call: TRBV7-8
j_call: TRBJ2-3
d_call: TRBD2
cdr3_nt: TGTGCCAGCAGCCACCGGACTAGCCAGTCACCAGATACGCAGTATTTT
cdr3_aa: CASSHRTSQSPDTQYF

clone_size: -
v_call: TRBV18
j_call: TRBJ1-3
d_call: -
cdr3_nt: TGTGCCAGCTCACCACTTGGGACTGGAAACACCATATATTTT
cdr3_aa: CASSPLGTGNTIYF

clone_size: few
v_call: TRBV15
j_call: TRBJ2-1
d_call: -
cdr3_nt: TGTGCCACCAGCAGAGACTTAAGCGGGCCGGCCTACAATGAGCAGTTCTTC
cdr3_aa: CATSRDLSGPAYNEQFF

clone_size: -
v_call: TRBV7-2
j_call: TRBJ2-5
d_call: TRBD1
cdr3_nt: TGTGCCAGCAGCACTTTTCTGGGACAGGGGCAAGAGACCCAGTACTTC
cdr3_aa: CASSTFLGQGQETQYF

clone_size: -
v_call: TRBV30
j_call: TRBJ1-6
d_call: -
cdr3_nt: TGTGCCTGGAGTGTCCCTCAGCGTAATTCACCCCTCCACTTT
cdr3_aa: CAWSVPQRNSPLHF

clone_size: -
v_call: TRBV11-2
j_call: TRBJ2-7
d_call: -
cdr3_nt: TGCGCCAGCAGCTTAAACGCGATCTACGAGCAGTACTTC
cdr3_aa: CASSLNAIYEQYF

clone_size: -
v_call: TRBV5-1
j_call: TRBJ2-1
d_call: TRBD2
cdr3_nt: TGCGCCAGCACGCTCGCGGCTAGCGGGAGTGGAGAGCAGTTCTTC
cdr3_aa: CASTLAASGSGEQFF

clone_size: -
v_call: TRBV18
j_call: TRBJ2-3
d_call: -
cdr3_nt: TGTGCCAGCTCACCCCGGACCAGGGAAGATACGCAGTATTTT
cdr3_aa: CASSPRTREDTQYF

clone_size: -
v_call: TRBV10-3
j_call: TRBJ1-2
d_call: -
cdr3_nt: TGTGCCATCAGTGAGCGGGGGGATGGCTACACCTTC
cdr3_aa: CAISERGDGYTF

clone_size: -
v_call: TRBV9
j_call: TRBJ1-2
d_call: -
cdr3_nt: TGTGCCAGCAGCGAAGGCGGCGCGCTCGATGGCTACACCTTC
cdr3_aa: CASSEGGALDGYTF

clone_size: -
v_call: TRBV11-2
j_call: TRBJ1-5
d_call: -
cdr3_nt: TGTGCCAGCAGCTTTGAGGGTAATCAGCCCCAGCATTTT
cdr3_aa: CASSFEGNQPQHF

clone_size: -
v_call: TRBV28
j_call: TRBJ1-1
d_call: TRBD1
cdr3_nt: TGTGCCAGCCGGACAGGCCTTACTGAAGCTTTCTTT
cdr3_aa: CASRTGLTEAFF

clone_size: -
v_call: TRBV27
j_call: TRBJ2-7
d_call: -
cdr3_nt: TGTGCCAGCAGTTTATCGGCCTTTCCCTACGAGCAGTACTTC
cdr3_aa: CASSLSAFPYEQYF

clone_size: -
v_call: TRBV7-9
j_call: TRBJ2-1
d_call: TRBD2
cdr3_nt: TGTGCCAGCAGCTTAAGCGGAGCGGGAGGTGTGAATGAGCAGTTCTTC
cdr3_aa: CASSLSGAGGVNEQFF

clone_size: -
v_call: TRBV2
j_call: TRBJ1-4
d_call: TRBD1
cdr3_nt: TGTGCCAGCACCGAGACAGGGGATGGCGGAAAACTGTTTTTT
cdr3_aa: CASTETGDGGKLFF

clone_size: -
v_call: TRBV7-2
j_call: TRBJ2-5
d_call: -
cdr3_nt: TGTGCCAGCAGCTTAGTACGGGGGCCCGGAGAGACCCAGTACTTC
cdr3_aa: CASSLVRGPGETQYF

clone_size: -
v_call: TRBV18
j_call: TRBJ2-1
d_call: TRBD2
cdr3_nt: TGTGCCAGCTCACCACCGGCGGGAGGCACGTACAATGAGCAGTTCTTC
cdr3_aa: CASSPPAGGTYNEQFF